This TCR beta chain was identified in a study of blood T cell repertoires in COVID-19. Study-wide background: Collection of acute and convalescent COVID-19 samples took place in the United States, Italy and Spain. The cDNA or gDNA used as material had been derived from T cells, B-cell-depleted T cells, or PBMCs.

Authors' methods: Using reference gene primer amplification, nucleated cell counts were estimated. Here immunoSEQ multiplex PCR was the method, and the copy in TCRdb shows in-frame clones only, minus some. From that table come the V and J calls and clone size; the DNA was used to work out D and trimming. Of roughly 260,000 clones in the sample, 70% to 90% were seen once. This clone was picked up a small number of times. From germline, CDR1 is SGHTA and CDR2 FQGNSA. The CDR3 consists of 15 residues. V dropped 4 bases and J dropped 10; count of bases not matched to a gene: 6. What was sequenced was peripheral blood. The receptor comes from a woman between 45 and 60 years old with acute or convalescent COVID-19. The rearrangement uses TRBV7-2 and TRBJ2-1; TRBD2 matches at 14 bases. Here the CDR3 reads CASSSRTSGRSEQFF. The CDR3 region has the DNA TGTGCCAGCAGCTCCCGGACTAGCGGGAGGTCCGAGCAGTTCTTC.